This paragraph reports one T cell receptor (beta chain). There were TCR beta CDR3 regions amplified from RNA transcripts. The HTBI set primed first-round TCR CDR3 RT-PCR. TCRdb used MiXCR to reprocess the multiplex PCR reads, holding one entry per CDR3 protein. This sample has some 490,000 distinct CDR3 sequences, with approximately 23% found just once. With 1 base removed from V and 8 bases from J, the gap between germline ends came to 11 bases. The CDR3 runs to 13 residues. Germline lookup yields CDR1 SQVTM and CDR2 ANQGSEA. Each diagnosis was grounded in clinical symptoms, serum thyroxine and TRAb, thyroid ultrasound, and orbital computed tomography. The data were obtained in a study of T cells in Graves' hyperthyroidism and ophthalmopathy.

Sequenced: blood. J is TRBJ2-2 and V is TRBV29-1; D ambiguous. This TCR was sampled from a woman between 70 and 85 years old with Graves' ophthalmopathy. The CDR3: CSVEGSARGELFF. The DNA for the CDR3 is TGCAGCGTTGAAGGATCGGCCAGAGGGGAGCTGTTTTTT.